This T cell receptor beta chain was retrieved from a study of shared clonotypes between healthy human individuals. Study-level information: Used for every donor were three CD4 naive, three CD4 memory, two CD8 naive and one CD8 memory plate.

Naive CD8 cells comprised CD45RO-negative, CCR7-positively selected cells, excluding terminally differentiated effector memory CD45RA+ cells. On this clone itself: The antigen is undetermined.

CDR1 MNHEY and CDR2 SMNVEV come from the germline V gene (reference sequence). V shed 8 bases and J shed 8 bases, with 18 bases lying between them. The CDR3 length is 14 residues. Assay used: immunoSEQ multiplex PCR; TCRdb lists only in-frame clones, some missing. The sample gives some 2.1 million clones, 85% to 95% of which show up once; approximately 1.2% is in the top ten. Notes on the study in general: Generation probabilities of non-shared clonotypes were lower (relative to those shared by all four donors). Read depth was anticipated to influence clonotype sharing among donors.

The sample consisted of naive CD8+ T cells sorted from blood. The chain carries TRBV27 and TRBJ1-4; D is unresolved. The receptor's source is a man aged 18 to 30 in good health. CDR3 DNA sequence: TGTGCCAGCCAGGCCCACCGAGGGTGGGAAAAACTGTTTTTT. As protein: CASQAHRGWEKLFF.